Included here is one T cell receptor beta chain sequence, with context. Its antigen target is currently unknown. Per-base quality was not reported, and no clone a single base away is much larger than it. The data were obtained in a study of T cell changes during pregnancy in multiple sclerosis (dated by TCRdb to between 2019 and 2020). For the study in its entirety: In women with multiple sclerosis, the researchers looked at how the T cell repertoire shifted as pregnancy progressed.

Library method: the immunoSEQ multiplex PCR assay. In TCRdb, the immuneACCESS table is reduced to in-frame sequences with V and J assigned. These tables do not hold every clone; where another copy was compared, an unresolved V gene accounts for under half, and the others remain unexplained. This sample gives around 96,000 clones in total; 85% to 95% of them show up just once. More than 1.5% of the sample rests with the top ten. Specimen: peripheral blood, collected after pregnancy. The TCR comes from a female donor in good health, enrolled as a control in a pregnancy study.

CDR3 sequence: CATTKGSSGSDPAETQYF. The DNA sequence is TGTGCCACCACCAAGGGGTCTAGCGGGAGTGATCCGGCGGAGACCCAGTACTTC. The rearranged segments are TRBV2 and TRBJ2-5; 10 nucleotides in the junction match TRBD2. The CDR3 runs 18 residues from the cysteine to the phenylalanine. Just CDR3 DNA is preserved here, 54 bases in frame from base 1. The V end gives up 10 bases and the J end 5 bases, leaving 22 bases in the junction not matched to a gene. The germline V gene encodes CDR1 SNHLY and CDR2 FYNNEI. Supplemented by the reference TRBV2 and TRBJ2-5 proteins around the CDR3, the complete variable domain is EPEVTQTPSHQVTQMGQEVILRCVPISNHLYFYWYRQILGQKVEFLVSFYNNEISEKSEIFDDQFSVERPDGSNFTLKIRSTKLEDSAMYFCATTKGSSGSDPAETQYFGPGTRLLVL.